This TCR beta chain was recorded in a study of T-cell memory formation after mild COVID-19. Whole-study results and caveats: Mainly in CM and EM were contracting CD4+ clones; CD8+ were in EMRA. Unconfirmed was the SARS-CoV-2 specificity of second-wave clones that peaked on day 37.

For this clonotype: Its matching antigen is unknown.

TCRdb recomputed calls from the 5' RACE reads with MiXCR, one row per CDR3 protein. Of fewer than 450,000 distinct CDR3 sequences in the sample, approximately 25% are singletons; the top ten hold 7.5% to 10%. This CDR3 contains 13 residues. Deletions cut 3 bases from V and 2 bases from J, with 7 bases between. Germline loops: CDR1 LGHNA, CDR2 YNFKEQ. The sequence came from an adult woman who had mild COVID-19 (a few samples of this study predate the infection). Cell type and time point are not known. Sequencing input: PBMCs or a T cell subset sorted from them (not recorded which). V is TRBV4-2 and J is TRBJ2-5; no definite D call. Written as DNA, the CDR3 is TGTGCCAGCAGCCAGTGGGCTCAAGAGACCCAGTACTTC. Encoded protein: CASSQWAQETQYF.